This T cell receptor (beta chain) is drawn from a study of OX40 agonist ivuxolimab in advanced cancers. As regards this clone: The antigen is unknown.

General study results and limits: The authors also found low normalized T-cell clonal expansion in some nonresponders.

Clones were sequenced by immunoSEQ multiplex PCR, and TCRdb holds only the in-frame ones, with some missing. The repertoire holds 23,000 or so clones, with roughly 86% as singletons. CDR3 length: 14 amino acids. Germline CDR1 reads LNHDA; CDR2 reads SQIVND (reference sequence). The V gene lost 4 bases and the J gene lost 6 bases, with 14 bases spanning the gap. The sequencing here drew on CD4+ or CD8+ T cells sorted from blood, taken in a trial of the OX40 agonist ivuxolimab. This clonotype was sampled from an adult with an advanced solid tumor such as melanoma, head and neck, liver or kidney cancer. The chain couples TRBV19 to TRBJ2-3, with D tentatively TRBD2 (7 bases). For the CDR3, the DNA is TGTGCCAGTAGTACCTGGGGGGGGCCGGATACGCAGTATTTT. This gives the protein CASSTWGGPDTQYF.